This T cell receptor beta chain was observed in a study of control samples from healthy donors and cancer patients. This table comes from immunoSEQ multiplex PCR, and its TCRdb copy is limited to in-frame clones, with some not included. The repertoire holds 170,000 or so clones, with roughly 92% as singletons. This CDR3 has 15 amino acids. Per germline, CDR1 KGHDR and CDR2 SFDVKD. V dropped 1 base and J dropped 4 bases, with 11 bases sitting between them. This clone occurred once. Source material: blood. This rearrangement joins TRBV24-1 to TRBJ2-3; D ambiguous. This TCR came from a woman under 30 in good health. The CDR3 nucleotides read TGTGCCACCAGTGATTTCAGCCAGAACGCAGATACGCAGTATTTT. This sequence encodes CATSDFSQNADTQYF.